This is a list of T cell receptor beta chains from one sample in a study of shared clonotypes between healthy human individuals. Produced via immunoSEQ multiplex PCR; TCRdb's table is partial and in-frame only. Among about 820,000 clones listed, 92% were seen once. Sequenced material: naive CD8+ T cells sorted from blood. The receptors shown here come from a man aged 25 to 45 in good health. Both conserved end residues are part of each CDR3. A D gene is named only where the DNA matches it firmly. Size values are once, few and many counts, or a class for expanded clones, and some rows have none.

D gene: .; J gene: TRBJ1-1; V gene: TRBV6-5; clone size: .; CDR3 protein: CASSPGAGTEAFF; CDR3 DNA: TGTGCCAGCAGTCCCGGGGCGGGTACTGAAGCTTTCTTT
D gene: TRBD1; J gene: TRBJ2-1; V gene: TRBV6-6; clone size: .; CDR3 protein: CASSYSTGARDEQFF; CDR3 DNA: TGTGCCAGCAGTTACTCGACAGGGGCCCGTGATGAGCAGTTCTTC
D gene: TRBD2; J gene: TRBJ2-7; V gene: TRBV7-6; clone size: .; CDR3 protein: CASSSGGLAGYEQYF; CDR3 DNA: TGTGCCAGCAGCTCAGGCGGACTAGCGGGTTACGAGCAGTACTTC
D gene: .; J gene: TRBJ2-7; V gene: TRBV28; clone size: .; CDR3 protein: CASSLGVQFGFDEQYF; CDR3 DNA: TGTGCCAGCAGTTTAGGGGTGCAGTTCGGGTTCGACGAGCAGTACTTC
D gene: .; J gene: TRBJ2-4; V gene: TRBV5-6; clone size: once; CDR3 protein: CASSLTLAKNIQYF; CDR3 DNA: TGTGCCAGCAGCCTGACTTTAGCCAAAAACATTCAGTACTTC
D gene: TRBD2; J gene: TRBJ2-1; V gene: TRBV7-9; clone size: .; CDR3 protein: CASSSTLSGSSYNEQFF; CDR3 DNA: TGTGCCAGCAGCTCTACCCTTAGCGGGAGCTCCTACAATGAGCAGTTCTTC
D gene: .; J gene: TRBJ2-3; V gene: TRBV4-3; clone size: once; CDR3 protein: CASGPTYTDTQYF; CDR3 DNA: TGCGCCAGCGGTCCAACATACACAGATACGCAGTATTTT
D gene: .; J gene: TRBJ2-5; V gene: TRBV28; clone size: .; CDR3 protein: CASRDREFLTQYF; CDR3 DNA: TGTGCCAGCAGGGATCGGGAGTTTTTGACCCAGTACTTC
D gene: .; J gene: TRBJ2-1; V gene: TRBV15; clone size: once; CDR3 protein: CATSTDSNEQFF; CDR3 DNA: TGTGCCACCAGCACAGACAGCAATGAGCAGTTCTTC
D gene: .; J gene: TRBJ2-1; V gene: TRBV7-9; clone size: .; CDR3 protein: CASSPQDEQFF; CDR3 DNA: TGTGCCAGCAGCCCGCAGGATGAGCAGTTCTTC
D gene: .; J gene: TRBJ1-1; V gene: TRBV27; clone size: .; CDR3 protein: CASSLSTPNTEAFF; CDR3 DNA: TGTGCCAGCAGTTTATCAACACCGAACACTGAAGCTTTCTTT
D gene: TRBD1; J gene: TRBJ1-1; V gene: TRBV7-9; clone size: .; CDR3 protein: CASSPRDSTEAFF; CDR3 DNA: TGTGCCAGCAGCCCCCGGGACAGCACTGAAGCTTTCTTT
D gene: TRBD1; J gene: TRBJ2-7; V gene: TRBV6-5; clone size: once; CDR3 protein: CASSYSTGVEQYF; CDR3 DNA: TGTGCCAGCAGTTACTCGACAGGGGTCGAGCAGTACTTC
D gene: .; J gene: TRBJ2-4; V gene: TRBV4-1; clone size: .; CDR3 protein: CASSQAPVQGRQNIQYF; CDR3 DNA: TGCGCCAGCAGCCAAGCCCCCGTGCAAGGGCGACAAAACATTCAGTACTTC
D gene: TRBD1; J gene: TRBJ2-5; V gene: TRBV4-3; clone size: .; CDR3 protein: CASSQVGTGEQETQYF; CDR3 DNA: TGCGCCAGCAGCCAAGTAGGGACAGGGGAACAAGAGACCCAGTACTTC
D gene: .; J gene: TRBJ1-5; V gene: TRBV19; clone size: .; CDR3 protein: CASNPGVSNQPQHF; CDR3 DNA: TGTGCCAGTAATCCTGGTGTTAGCAATCAGCCCCAGCATTTT
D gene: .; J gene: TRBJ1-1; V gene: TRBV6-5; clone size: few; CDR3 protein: CASTTGPYTEAFF; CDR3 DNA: TGTGCCAGCACTACGGGACCCTACACTGAAGCTTTCTTT
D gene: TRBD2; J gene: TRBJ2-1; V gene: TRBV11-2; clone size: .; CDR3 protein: CASSLGWGTSGRTYNEQFF; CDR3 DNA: TGTGCCAGCAGCTTGGGTTGGGGGACTAGCGGGAGAACATACAATGAGCAGTTCTTC
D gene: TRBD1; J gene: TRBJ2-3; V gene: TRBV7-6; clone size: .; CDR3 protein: CASSLAGQPGRADTQYF; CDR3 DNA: TGTGCCAGCAGCTTAGCGGGACAGCCCGGTCGGGCAGATACGCAGTATTTT
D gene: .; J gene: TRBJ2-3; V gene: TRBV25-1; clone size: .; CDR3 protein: CASSPEVTDTQYF; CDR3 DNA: TGTGCCAGCAGTCCCGAGGTAACAGATACGCAGTATTTT
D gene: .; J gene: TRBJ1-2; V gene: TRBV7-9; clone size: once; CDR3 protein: CASSLSDGEPYGYTF; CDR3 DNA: TGTGCCAGCAGCTTATCGGACGGTGAGCCCTATGGCTACACCTTC
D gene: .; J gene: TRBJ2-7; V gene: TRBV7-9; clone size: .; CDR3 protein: CASSPSTGPHTYEQYF; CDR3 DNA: TGTGCCAGCAGCCCCAGTACAGGTCCCCATACCTACGAGCAGTACTTC